The 3 T cell receptor beta chains below all came from one sample that was sequenced in a study of beta chain features in type 1 diabetes. Whole-study findings and limits: In every one of the four CD4+ subsets, TCRB CDR3s were moderately but significantly shorter in Type 1 diabetes patients.

Expressed TCRB transcripts were sequenced after all isolated RNA was converted to cDNA. Profiled with immunoSEQ multiplex PCR; TCRdb holds only in-frame clones, not every one. The sample has hundreds of thousands of clones, about 14% seen once. Their antigen targets remain unknown. The sample comprised naive CD4+ T cells from blood. All receptors come from a man aged 18 to 30 with type 1 diabetes.

This clone was counted between two and nine times. This chain joins TRBV21-1 and TRBJ1-5; TRBD1, the table's D call, lacks a check against the DNA. TRBV21-1 is a listed pseudogene. This CDR3 has 13 amino acids. The CDR3 sequence is CASSKSRFQPQHF. The CDR3 DNA sequence: TGTGCCAGCAGCAAATCCAGGTTTCAGCCCCAGCATTTT.

The table lists this clone with a few counts. V is TRBV5-4 and J is TRBJ1-2; D gene unclear. Germline CDR1 is SGHNT and CDR2 is YYREEE (reference sequence). This CDR3 contains 13 residues. V was cut by 1 base and J by 7 bases, with 11 bases left in between. As DNA, the CDR3 is TGTGCCAGCAGCTTGCGGGTTGTGGGTGGCTACACCTTC. This sequence encodes CASSLRVVGGYTF.

This clone has only a few counts. This rearrangement joins TRBV30 to TRBJ1-2, with D possibly being TRBD1 (5 bases). V was cut by 4 bases and J by 5 bases, with 11 bases left in between. Germline CDR1 reads GTSNPN; CDR2 reads SVGIG (reference sequence). CDR3 length: 12 residues. The CDR3 region is CAWTTGEYGYTF. CDR3 DNA: TGTGCCTGGACCACGGGGGAATATGGCTACACCTTC.